The present T cell receptor (beta chain) was sequenced within a study of blood T cell repertoires in COVID-19 (dated by TCRdb to 2019 to 2021). In the study overall: Samples covering the acute and convalescent phases of COVID-19 were provided by collaborators in the United States, Italy and Spain. The prospective study material was composed of cDNA or gDNA derived from T cells, B-cell-depleted T cells, or PBMCs. Subjects who had been exposed to COVID-19, were actively infected with it, or had recovered from it provided the deeply sampled blood TCRbeta repertoires that made up the dataset. The repertoires were released in a freely available public database meant as a resource for research on the immune response to SARS-CoV-2. Samples came from the ongoing ImmuneRACE study (first 160 participants) plus 1,254 subjects from 6 global collaborators. A de-identified subject ID, COVID-19 status, age in years and sex were almost always included in the sample metadata. HLA class I and class II types, where available, came from metadata supplied by the sample provider rather than from assay-based typing. What the study reported, not specific to this receptor: How much clinical and demographic metadata was included differed by source and by participant, and the metadata was provided uncurated.

The immunoSEQ Assay, a bias-controlled multiplex PCR, was used to amplify TCRbeta CDR3 regions from genomic DNA. As for the authors' bioinformatics: The number of nucleated cells in each sample was estimated by amplification of reference gene primers within the assay. Sequence reads were collapsed and filtered to measure the absolute abundance of every unique TCRbeta CDR3 rearrangement. For each sample, productive Simpson clonality was calculated as the square root of Simpson's diversity index over productive rearrangements. What TCRdb holds here is the immuneACCESS table cut down to in-frame rearrangements. Part of the clones is not present; checked against another copy, under half of the missing clones reflect an unresolved V gene, and the others are unexplained. V and J calls and clone size follow that table, whereas D and trimming were derived from the DNA. In all, the sample holds about 240,000 clones, and roughly 86% of those were seen once. 9% to 15% of the sample comes from the top ten.

The collaborating institutions used their own protocols to collect whole blood in K2EDTA tubes. For TCRbeta analysis, collaborators shipped samples as frozen whole blood, isolated PBMCs, or DNA extracted from either of those sample types. Of note for this clone: Its antigen specificity is not known. No base-level quality is on record; no much larger clone is a single base apart.

Sample: peripheral blood. The source is a man older than 75 with acute or convalescent COVID-19.

The nucleotides are TGTGCCAGCAGTCACCCCTCAGGGGGCGAGGAGACCCAGTACTTC. Its coded protein is CASSHPSGGEETQYF. This receptor chain uses TRBV27 and TRBJ2-5, with 8 junctional bases fitting TRBD1. CDR1 and CDR2 are drawn from the germline V gene (reference sequence): MNHEY, SMNVEV. Here V drops 5 bases and J drops 5 bases, and the junction holds 10 bases not matched to any gene. The CDR3 measures 15 amino acids from cysteine to phenylalanine. Just the 45-base CDR3 DNA is kept, in frame starting at base 1.